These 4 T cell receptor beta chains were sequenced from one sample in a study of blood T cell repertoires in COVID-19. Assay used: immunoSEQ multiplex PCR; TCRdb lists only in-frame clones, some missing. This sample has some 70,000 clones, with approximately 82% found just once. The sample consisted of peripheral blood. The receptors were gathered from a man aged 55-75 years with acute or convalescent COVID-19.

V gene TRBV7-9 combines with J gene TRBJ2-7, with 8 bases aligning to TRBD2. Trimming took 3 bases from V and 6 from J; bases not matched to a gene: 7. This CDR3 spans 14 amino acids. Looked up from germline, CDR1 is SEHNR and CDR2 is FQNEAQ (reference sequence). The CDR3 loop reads CASSFGTRLSEQYF. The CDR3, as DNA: TGTGCCAGCAGCTTCGGGACTAGATTGTCCGAGCAGTACTTC. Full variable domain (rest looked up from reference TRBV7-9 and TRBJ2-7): DTGVSQNPRHKITKRGQNVTFRCDPISEHNRLYWYRQTLGQGPEFLTYFQNEAQLEKSRLLSDRFSAERPKGSFSTLEIQRTEQGDSAMYLCASSFGTRLSEQYFGPGTRLTVT.

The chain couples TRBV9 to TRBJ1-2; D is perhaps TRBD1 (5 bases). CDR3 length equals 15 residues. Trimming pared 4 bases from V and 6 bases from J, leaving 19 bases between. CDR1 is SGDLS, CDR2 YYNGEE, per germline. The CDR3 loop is CASSHNLREGNGYTF. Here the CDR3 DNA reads TGTGCCAGCAGCCACAACCTCAGGGAAGGGAATGGCTACACCTTC.

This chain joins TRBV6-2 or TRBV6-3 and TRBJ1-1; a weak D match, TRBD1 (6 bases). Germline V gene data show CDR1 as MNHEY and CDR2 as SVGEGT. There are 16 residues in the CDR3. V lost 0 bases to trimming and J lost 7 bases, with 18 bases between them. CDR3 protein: CASSYSAAGARREAFF. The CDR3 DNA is TGTGCCAGCAGTTACTCCGCGGCGGGGGCTCGACGTGAAGCTTTCTTT.

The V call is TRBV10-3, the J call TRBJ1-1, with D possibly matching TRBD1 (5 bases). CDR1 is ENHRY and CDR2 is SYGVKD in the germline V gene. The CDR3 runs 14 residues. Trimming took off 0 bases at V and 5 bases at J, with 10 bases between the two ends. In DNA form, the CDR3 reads TGTGCCATCAGTGAGTCGAATGCAGGGACTGAAGCTTTCTTT. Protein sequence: CAISESNAGTEAFF.